This T cell receptor beta chain was identified during a study of identical twins. As regards this clonotype: What it binds is not known.

Notes on the study in general: For out-of-frame beta sequences, excess twin sharing was weaker. Excess low generation probability was seen in twin-shared out-of-frame alpha sequences. Conclusions rested on cross-sectional statistics rather than following the same donors. Memory repertoires showed no such pattern, whereas abundant cord blood beta clonotypes carried fewer insertions.

TCRdb re-called the 5' RACE reads through MiXCR, storing one row per CDR3 protein. The data show 1.5 million to 2 million distinct CDR3 sequences, with around 29% seen just once and 0.25% to 0.3% held by the top ten. The sequenced material came from cord blood. The clonotype was recovered from a newborn girl in good health.

CDR3 sequence (DNA): TGTGCCAGCAGTTACCCCCTGAGCGGCCTTTCCTACGAGCAGTACTTC. As protein: CASSYPLSGLSYEQYF. This sequence joins TRBV6-2 or TRBV6-3 and TRBJ2-7, with D perhaps TRBD2 (5 bases). CDR3 length equals 16 residues. In germline, CDR1 is MNHEY, CDR2 SVGEGT. With 2 bases removed from V and 1 base from J, the gap between germline ends came to 15 bases.